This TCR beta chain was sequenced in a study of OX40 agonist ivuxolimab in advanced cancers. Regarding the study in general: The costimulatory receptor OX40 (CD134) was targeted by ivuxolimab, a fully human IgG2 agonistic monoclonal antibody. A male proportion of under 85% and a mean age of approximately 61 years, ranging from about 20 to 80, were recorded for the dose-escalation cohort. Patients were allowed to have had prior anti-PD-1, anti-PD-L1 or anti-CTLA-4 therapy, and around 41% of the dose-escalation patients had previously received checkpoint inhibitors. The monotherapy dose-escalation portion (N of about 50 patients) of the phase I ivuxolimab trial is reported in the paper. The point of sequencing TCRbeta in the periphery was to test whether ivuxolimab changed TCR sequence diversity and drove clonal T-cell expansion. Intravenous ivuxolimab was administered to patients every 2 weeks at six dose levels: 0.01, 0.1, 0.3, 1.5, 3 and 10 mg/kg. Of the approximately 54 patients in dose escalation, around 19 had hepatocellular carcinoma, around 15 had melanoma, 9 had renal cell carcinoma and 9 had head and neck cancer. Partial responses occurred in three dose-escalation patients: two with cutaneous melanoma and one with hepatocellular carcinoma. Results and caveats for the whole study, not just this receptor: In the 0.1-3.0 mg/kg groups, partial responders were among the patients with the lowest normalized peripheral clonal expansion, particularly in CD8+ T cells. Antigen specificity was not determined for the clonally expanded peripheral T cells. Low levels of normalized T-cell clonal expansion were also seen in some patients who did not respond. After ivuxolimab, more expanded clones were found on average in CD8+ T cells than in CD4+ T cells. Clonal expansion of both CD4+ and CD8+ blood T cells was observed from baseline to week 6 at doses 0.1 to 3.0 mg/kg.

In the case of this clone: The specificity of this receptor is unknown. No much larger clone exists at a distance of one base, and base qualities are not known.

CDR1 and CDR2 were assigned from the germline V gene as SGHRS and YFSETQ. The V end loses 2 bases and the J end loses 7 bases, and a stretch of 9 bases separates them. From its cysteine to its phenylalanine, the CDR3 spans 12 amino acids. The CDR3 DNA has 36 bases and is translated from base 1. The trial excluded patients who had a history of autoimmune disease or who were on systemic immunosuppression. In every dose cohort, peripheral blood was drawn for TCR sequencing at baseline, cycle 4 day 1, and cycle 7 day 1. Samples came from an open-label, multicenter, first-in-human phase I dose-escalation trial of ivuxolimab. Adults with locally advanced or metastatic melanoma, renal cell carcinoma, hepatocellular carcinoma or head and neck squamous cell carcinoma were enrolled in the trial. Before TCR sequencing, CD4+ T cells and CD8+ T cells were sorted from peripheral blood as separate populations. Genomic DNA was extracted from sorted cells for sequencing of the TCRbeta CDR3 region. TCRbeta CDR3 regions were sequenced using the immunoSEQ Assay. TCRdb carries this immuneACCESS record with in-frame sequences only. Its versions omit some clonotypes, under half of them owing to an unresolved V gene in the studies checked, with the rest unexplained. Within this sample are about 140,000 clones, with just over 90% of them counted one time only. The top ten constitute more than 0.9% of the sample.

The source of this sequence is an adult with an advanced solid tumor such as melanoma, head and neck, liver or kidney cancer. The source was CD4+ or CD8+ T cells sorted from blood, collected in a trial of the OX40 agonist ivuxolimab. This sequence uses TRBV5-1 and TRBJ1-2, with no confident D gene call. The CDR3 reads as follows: CASSFGESGYTF. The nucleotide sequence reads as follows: TGCGCCAGCAGCTTCGGGGAGAGTGGCTACACCTTC.